Shown below are 21 T cell receptor beta chains from a single sample sequenced in a study of blood T cell repertoires in COVID-19. Method: immunoSEQ multiplex PCR; TCRdb's copy keeps in-frame clones and lacks some. The sample lists 200,000 to 250,000 clones; around 87% were seen once. The sample was PBMCs or T cells enriched from blood (not recorded which). Receptors were obtained from a man aged 25-45 years in a cohort exposed to, infected with or recovered from COVID-19 (not recorded which).

This clone was seen only once. The chain uses TRBV27 and TRBJ1-4; D is unresolved. V was cut by 4 bases and J by 0 bases, with 18 bases left in between. This CDR3 comprises 18 residues. The V gene's germline CDR1 is MNHEY and CDR2 SMNVEV (reference sequence). CDR3 sequence (DNA): TGTGCCAGCAGTTCTAACGGGGTATATAGGGCAACTAATGAAAAACTGTTTTTT. It codes for CASSSNGVYRATNEKLFF.

J is TRBJ2-5 and V is TRBV7-6; D not resolved. CDR1 is SGHVS, CDR2 FNYEAQ, per germline. V lost 2 bases and J 2 bases, leaving 6 bases between the germline ends. The CDR3 is 13 residues long. CDR3 protein: CASSLSGQETQYF. The CDR3 bases are TGTGCCAGCAGCTTATCCGGTCAAGAGACCCAGTACTTC.

J is TRBJ2-7 and V is TRBV27, with 8 bases matching TRBD1. V dropped 6 bases and J dropped 5; count of bases not matched to a gene: 9. Germline loops: CDR1 MNHEY, CDR2 SMNVEV (reference sequence). CDR3 size: 14 residues. The CDR3 DNA reads TGTGCCAGCAGACCCGGGACAGGTTTAAACGAGCAGTACTTC. This codes for CASRPGTGLNEQYF.

This clone has only a few counts. One end of the junction varies from germline; a read error may be responsible. The chain carries TRBV7-7 and TRBJ2-7, with 7 bases identical to TRBD1. The CDR3 spans 13 residues. Germline CDR1 is SSHAT and CDR2 is FNYEAQ (reference sequence). The CDR3 coding sequence is TGTGCTAGCAGCCGGGACAGCTCCTACGAGCAGTACTTC. It translates to CASSRDSSYEQYF.

This sequence joins TRBV10-2 and TRBJ1-4; a possible D gene is TRBD1 (5 bases). This CDR3 has 16 residues. The V gene's germline CDR1 is WSHSY and CDR2 SAAADI. V was trimmed by 2 bases and J by 8 bases, leaving 18 bases between them. The CDR3 protein is CASSEGQGNRREKLFF. For the CDR3, the DNA is TGCGCCAGCAGTGAGGGACAAGGAAACAGGCGAGAAAAACTGTTTTTT.

This clone appeared a few times. The chain has TRBV2 and TRBJ2-5, with D maybe TRBD1 (7 bases). CDR3 length equals 13 residues. V was cut by 6 bases and J by 2 bases, with 10 bases left in between. Germline CDR1 is SNHLY and CDR2 is FYNNEI. This CDR3 is CASRGGQQETQYF. The CDR3 region has the DNA TGTGCCAGCAGGGGGGGACAGCAAGAGACCCAGTACTTC.

The rearrangement joins TRBV3-1 (or the pseudogene TRBV3-2) to TRBJ2-2, with 11 bases matching TRBD1. Germline CDR1 reads LGHDT; CDR2 reads YNNKEL (reference sequence). V dropped 0 bases and J dropped 7; count of bases not matched to a gene: 7. There are 17 residues in the CDR3. The CDR3 DNA is TGTGCCAGCAGCCAAGATATAAGGACAGGGGGCCACGGGGAGCTGTTTTTT. This sequence encodes CASSQDIRTGGHGELFF.

The chain joins TRBV6-5 to TRBJ1-1; 8 nucleotides match TRBD1. CDR3 length equals 13 residues. The V segment lost 6 bases and the J segment 4 bases; nucleotides outside the gene matches: 4. Germline CDR1 MNHEY, CDR2 SVGAGI. The CDR3 DNA sequence: TGTGCCAGCAGAAACAGGGGGACCACTGAAGCTTTCTTT. This encodes CASRNRGTTEAFF.

This clone was seen only once. The V call is TRBV5-1, the J call TRBJ1-3, with D unclear. CDR3 length: 15 amino acids. Germline CDR1 and CDR2: SGHRS and YFSETQ. Trimming removed 0 bases from V and 1 base from J, with 8 bases in between. The CDR3 is CASSLATGSGNTIYF. In nucleotides, the CDR3 is TGCGCCAGCAGCTTGGCCACGGGGTCTGGAAACACCATATATTTT.

This chain connects TRBV11-2 to TRBJ2-7; 7 bases fit TRBD1. V lost 2 bases, J lost 4 bases, and 11 bases stayed unmatched. The CDR3 runs 16 residues. Germline V CDR1 and CDR2: SGHAT, FQNNGV. CDR3 sequence reads: CASSLRGTAYPYEQYF. The CDR3 DNA reads TGTGCCAGCAGCTTACGTGGGACAGCCTACCCGTACGAGCAGTACTTC.

V and J are TRBV7-2 and TRBJ2-1, with 7 bases that match TRBD1. Unmatched junction bases numbered 3, after V lost 6 bases and J lost 4 bases. Germline CDR1 reads SGHTA; CDR2 reads FQGNSA. CDR3 size: 13 residues. CDR3 protein: CASSTTGYNEQFF. CDR3 in DNA: TGTGCCAGCAGTACGACAGGGTACAATGAGCAGTTCTTC.

V gene TRBV14 combines with J gene TRBJ2-7, with D unclear. CDR3 length: 18 amino acids. V was shortened by 1 base and J by 0 bases, with 19 bases between the two germline ends. In germline, CDR1 is SGHDN, CDR2 FVKESK. For the CDR3, the DNA is TGTGCCAGCAGCCAAGGAGCCCTAAGTGGAGTAAGCTCCTACGAGCAGTACTTC. It codes for CASSQGALSGVSSYEQYF.

V is TRBV18 and J is TRBJ1-2; the match to TRBD1 covers 9 bases. The germline gives CDR1 KGHSH, CDR2 LQKENI. The CDR3 is made up of 14 amino acids. V shed 4 bases, J shed 7 bases, and the junction held 7 bases outside the gene matches. The DNA of the CDR3 is TGTGCCAGCTCACGGGGACAGGGCCAAGGTGGCTACACCTTC. Amino acid sequence: CASSRGQGQGGYTF.

The chain combines TRBV5-4 with TRBJ2-1, with 8 bases identical to TRBD2. The CDR3 is 15 amino acids. The germline V gene has CDR1 SGHNT and CDR2 YYREEE (reference sequence). V lost 1 base, J lost 8 bases, and 8 bases stayed unmatched. In nucleotides, the CDR3 is TGTGCCAGCAGCTTGAAGCGGGAGAGGGTTCATGAGCAGTTCTTC. This gives the protein CASSLKRERVHEQFF. Together with reference TRBV5-4 and TRBJ2-1, the CDR3 gives the full variable domain: ETGVTQSPTHLIKTRGQQVTLRCSSQSGHNTVSWYQQALGQGPQFIFQYYREEENGRGNFPPRFSGLQFPNYSSELNVNALELDDSALYLCASSLKRERVHEQFFGPGTRLTVL.

V and J are TRBV4-3 and TRBJ2-7; tentatively, D is TRBD2 (5 bases). Per the germline V gene, CDR1 is LGHNA and CDR2 is YSLEER. The CDR3 runs 16 residues. V was trimmed by 0 bases and J by 0 bases, leaving 12 bases between them. DNA for the CDR3: TGCGCCAGCAGCCAAGATCTGAGGGCAGCCTCCTACGAGCAGTACTTC. It specifies CASSQDLRAASYEQYF.

V usage is TRBV25-1 and J usage is TRBJ1-2, with 9 bases identical to TRBD1. The CDR3 extends over 17 amino acids. Germline V gene lookup returns CDR1 MGHDK and CDR2 SYGVNS. The V and J ends lost 6 bases and 3 bases, in that order; junction bases with no gene match: 14. This chain's CDR3 is CASRATGTGYFDYGYTF. CDR3 DNA: TGTGCCAGCAGGGCTACCGGGACAGGGTATTTCGACTATGGCTACACCTTC.

This CDR3 is CASSQTGRGAGEKLFF. CDR3 in DNA: TGTGCCAGCAGCCAGACTGGGCGGGGGGCTGGGGAAAAACTGTTTTTT. The chain employs TRBV14 and TRBJ1-4, with a tentative D call TRBD1 (6 bases). The CDR3 length is 16 residues. V lost 3 bases to trimming and J lost 8 bases, with 19 bases between them. Germline V lookup: CDR1 SGHDN, CDR2 FVKESK.

A word on this clone: This CDR3 is also generated by other DNA sequences in the sample. V gene TRBV27 combines with J gene TRBJ2-7, with TRBD1 identical over 9 bases. The germline V gene encodes CDR1 MNHEY and CDR2 SMNVEV (reference sequence). The V gene end was trimmed by 5 bases and the J gene end by 3 bases; junction bases not matched to a gene: 5. The CDR3 spans 14 residues. The CDR3 DNA sequence: TGTGCCAGCAGTCTACAGGGGGCGAACTACGAGCAGTACTTC. Translated, it gives CASSLQGANYEQYF.

The chain joins TRBV15 to TRBJ2-7; maybe TRBD2 (6 bases). V was trimmed by 0 bases and J by 1 base, leaving 10 bases between them. The germline CDR1 and CDR2 sequences are LNHNV and YYDKDF (reference sequence). This CDR3 has 15 amino acids. The CDR3 sequence is CATSRDFGGSYEQYF. As DNA, the CDR3 is TGTGCCACCAGCAGAGATTTCGGGGGTTCCTACGAGCAGTACTTC.

This chain joins TRBV6-1 and TRBJ1-1, with 8 bases identical to TRBD1. The V segment lost 3 bases and the J segment 4 bases; nucleotides outside the gene matches: 7. Per germline, CDR1 MNHNS and CDR2 SASEGT. CDR3 length: 15 amino acids. DNA of the CDR3: TGTGCCAGCAGTGAGAGACAGGGGAGGCTCACTGAAGCTTTCTTT. Amino acid sequence: CASSERQGRLTEAFF.

This sequence joins TRBV25-1 and TRBJ2-6, with TRBD1 as a possible D gene (6 bases). The germline gives CDR1 MGHDK, CDR2 SYGVNS. This CDR3 comprises 15 residues. V lost 5 bases, J lost 2 bases, and 10 bases lay in between. CDR3 nucleotides: TGTGCCAGCAGTTACAGGACAGCTGGGGCCAACGTCCTGACTTTC. This gives the protein CASSYRTAGANVLTF.